This TCR beta chain was sequenced in a study of cytomegalovirus exposure and HLA in healthy donors. Germline assignment: CDR1 SGHDN and CDR2 FVKESK. V was pared by 0 bases and J by 5 bases, with 20 bases between. The CDR3 sequence is 17 residues long. To note about this clone: The antigen remains unidentified.

Regarding the study as a whole: There were 150 to 200 TCR beta chains listed as cytomegalovirus-associated. Donor immune exposure was known only as CMV serostatus. V- and J-gene trimming in TCR beta was tied to a missense DCLRE1C variant by an analysis performed later. Reports described diagnosis of cytomegalovirus status by the classifier as highly specific and sensitive.

PCR was performed using 60 Vbeta and 13 Jbeta primers. Clones were sequenced by immunoSEQ multiplex PCR, and TCRdb holds only the in-frame ones, with some missing. The sample comprises about 90,000 clones, approximately 65% of which are singletons, and roughly 2% rests with the top ten. The sequenced sample was PBMCs. This receptor was taken from a man between 25 and 39 years old in good health and CMV-seronegative. This rearrangement joins TRBV14 to TRBJ2-7; D is ambiguous. In DNA form, the CDR3 reads TGTGCCAGCAGCCAAGATCGGGTAATGGCGAACCTTGACGAGCAGTACTTC. It specifies CASSQDRVMANLDEQYF.